The 20 T cell receptor beta chains below all came from one sample that was sequenced in a study of neurological immune-mediated disorders. TCRdb analysed the 5' RACE reads with MiXCR anew, one entry per CDR3 protein. The table lists about 66,000 distinct CDR3 sequences, almost 3.5% of them singletons. Sequencing was done on a sample of PBMCs. These receptors were obtained from a man between 35 and 55 years old with multiple sclerosis.

Ten or more counts support this clonotype. CDR3 nucleotide sequence: TGTGCCAGCAGTGTCCGACAGGACTCTAACTATGGCTACACCTTC. Translating it yields CASSVRQDSNYGYTF. The V and J genes are TRBV6-1 and TRBJ1-2; tentative D call: TRBD1 (6 bases). CDR3 length: 15 amino acids. The germline V gene encodes CDR1 MNHNS and CDR2 SASEGT. With 4 bases removed from V and 0 bases from J, the gap between germline ends came to 12 bases.

This clonotype came up many times. The chain combines TRBV7-9 with TRBJ2-3, with D unresolved. The length of the CDR3 is 15 residues. In germline, CDR1 is SEHNR, CDR2 FQNEAQ (reference sequence). The germline V and J ends were trimmed by 5 bases and 2 bases, with 14 bases remaining between them. CDR3 sequence (DNA): TGTGCCAGCAGCCACTGGGCCACCGACACAGATACGCAGTATTTT. As protein: CASSHWATDTDTQYF.

This clonotype was counted ten times or more. The J gene is TRBJ1-1, the V gene TRBV5-1; D remains unclear. This CDR3 comprises 15 residues. Germline CDR1 is SGHRS and CDR2 is YFSETQ. The V end was cut by 4 bases, the J end by 5 bases, with 18 bases between. This CDR3 is CASSPSGEAATEAFF. CDR3 nucleotide sequence: TGCGCCAGCAGCCCTTCTGGAGAGGCAGCGACTGAAGCTTTCTTT.

This clonotype was picked up many times. V gene TRBV5-1 combines with J gene TRBJ2-6; maybe TRBD1 (6 bases). V was shortened by 6 bases and J by 2 bases, with 15 bases between the two germline ends. CDR1 and CDR2 from the germline V gene are SGHRS and YFSETQ. The CDR3 consists of 16 residues. CDR3 nucleotides: TGCGCCAGCACAGAAACAGGGACCACTGGGGCCAACGTCCTGACTTTC. This translates into CASTETGTTGANVLTF.

The table lists this clonotype with many counts. The chain uses TRBV7-9 and TRBJ2-7, with TRBD1 matching over 9 bases. V dropped 3 bases and J dropped 3; count of bases not matched to a gene: 6. Germline V gives CDR1 SEHNR, CDR2 FQNEAQ (reference sequence). This CDR3 spans 15 amino acids. CDR3: CASSFLPGQGYEQYF. In DNA form, the CDR3 reads TGTGCCAGCAGCTTTCTTCCGGGACAGGGCTACGAGCAGTACTTC.

This clonotype was counted ten times or more. This chain joins TRBV12-3 or TRBV12-4 and TRBJ1-5; 7 bases agree with TRBD1. The V gene end was trimmed by 6 bases and the J gene end by 7 bases; junction bases not matched to a gene: 6. The CDR3 has 13 residues. The CDR3 here is CASSTGEGQPQHF. The DNA of the CDR3 is TGTGCCAGCAGCACAGGGGAGGGCCAGCCCCAGCATTTT.

This clonotype occurred many times. The V and J genes are TRBV12-3 or TRBV12-4 and TRBJ2-2; possible D gene TRBD2, 5 bases. The V and J ends lost 8 bases and 1 base respectively, with 8 bases between them. The CDR3 extends over 13 amino acids. The CDR3 DNA sequence: TGTGCCAGCTACGGGGTGAACACCGGGGAGCTGTTTTTT. This encodes CASYGVNTGELFF.

The sample holds a few counts of this clonotype. The chain carries TRBV7-2 and TRBJ2-5; 7 positions match TRBD2. V trimming: 0 bases; J trimming: 2 bases; junction bases outside the gene matches: 9. The CDR3 is made up of 17 amino acids. Germline CDR1 SGHTA, CDR2 FQGNSA. In DNA, the CDR3 is TGTGCCAGCAGCTTAGCGGCCAGCGGGGTTGGTCAAGAGACCCAGTACTTC. Translated: CASSLAASGVGQETQYF.

The sample holds many counts of this clonotype. The chain couples TRBV20-1 to TRBJ1-4; D is perhaps TRBD1 (6 bases). The CDR3 spans 13 residues. Trimming left V 6 bases short and J 4 bases short, with 12 bases between. The germline V gene has CDR1 DFQATT and CDR2 SNEGSKA (reference sequence). The CDR3: CSAMDSRNEKLFF. Written as DNA, the CDR3 is TGCAGTGCCATGGACAGTCGTAATGAAAAACTGTTTTTT.

This clonotype came up many times. This chain links TRBV20-1 with TRBJ1-1; the match to TRBD1 covers 10 bases. From germline, CDR1 is DFQATT and CDR2 SNEGSKA (reference sequence). This CDR3 has 14 residues. With V trimmed by 3 bases and J by 1 base, 2 bases remained unmatched. The CDR3 is CSARTGGGNTEAFF. The CDR3 nucleotides read TGCAGTGCTAGGACAGGGGGCGGGAACACTGAAGCTTTCTTT.

This clonotype occurred many times. This rearrangement joins TRBV20-1 to TRBJ2-5; D may be TRBD1 or TRBD2 (5 bases each). This CDR3 has 14 residues. Germline V gene sequence: CDR1 DFQATT, CDR2 SNEGSKA (reference sequence). The germline V and J ends were trimmed by 2 bases and 1 base, with 11 bases remaining between them. This CDR3 is CSARWDQIQETQYF. In DNA, the CDR3 is TGCAGTGCTAGATGGGACCAAATCCAAGAGACCCAGTACTTC.

This clonotype has at least ten counts. The chain carries TRBV20-1 and TRBJ1-2; 7 bases line up with TRBD1. V lost 3 bases and J lost 3; bases outside the gene matches: 10. CDR3 length: 15 amino acids. Germline assignment: CDR1 DFQATT and CDR2 SNEGSKA (reference sequence). The DNA for the CDR3 is TGCAGTGCTAGGGGTAGCGAGGGGGCATACTATGGCTACACCTTC. Encoded protein: CSARGSEGAYYGYTF.

This clonotype was observed many times. The V and J genes are TRBV20-1 and TRBJ2-3; no firm D call. With 0 bases removed from V and 1 base from J, the gap between germline ends came to 8 bases. Germline V gene lookup returns CDR1 DFQATT and CDR2 SNEGSKA (reference sequence). This CDR3 has 14 residues. CDR3 region: CSARDRVGTDTQYF. DNA for the CDR3: TGCAGTGCTAGAGATAGGGTGGGCACAGATACGCAGTATTTT.

This clonotype has at least ten counts. This rearrangement joins TRBV7-8 to TRBJ2-3; D gene unclear. The CDR3 runs 14 residues. Trimming shortened V by 3 bases and J by 0 bases, and 7 bases separated the two germline ends. CDR1 is SGHVS and CDR2 is FQNEAQ in the germline V gene. In DNA form, the CDR3 reads TGTGCCAGCAGCTTGGTCCGGAGCACAGATACGCAGTATTTT. Protein sequence: CASSLVRSTDTQYF.

This clonotype was picked up many times. The V call is TRBV29-1, the J call TRBJ1-1, with D tentatively TRBD1 (6 bases). Trimming pared 7 bases from V and 6 bases from J, leaving 12 bases between. This CDR3 is built from 11 residues. CDR1 is SQVTM, CDR2 ANQGSEA, per germline. CDR3 DNA: TGCAGCGCCAAGGGGGGGGCTGAAGCTTTCTTT. Its translation is CSAKGGAEAFF.

This clonotype appeared many times. The chain recombines TRBV24-1 with TRBJ2-7; D may correspond to TRBD1 or TRBD2 (5 bases each). The V gene lost 6 bases and the J gene lost 12 bases, with 14 bases spanning the gap. The CDR3 contains 11 residues. Germline V gives CDR1 KGHDR, CDR2 SFDVKD. The CDR3 protein is CATSQLGEWYF. CDR3 DNA sequence: TGTGCCACCAGTCAACTGGGGGAGTGGTACTTC.

This clonotype was observed at least ten times. The chain joins TRBV5-1 to TRBJ2-3; D uncertain. The CDR3 sequence is 13 residues long. CDR1 SGHRS and CDR2 YFSETQ come from the germline V gene. Trimming left V 0 bases short and J 4 bases short, with 6 bases between. CDR3 in amino acids: CASSLETADTQYF. Here the CDR3 DNA reads TGCGCCAGCAGCTTGGAAACAGCAGATACGCAGTATTTT.

In its sample, this clonotype was seen many times. The rearrangement links TRBV7-9 to TRBJ1-3, with D possibly being TRBD1 (6 bases). V was trimmed by 5 bases and J by 0 bases, leaving 11 bases between them. This CDR3 region has 15 residues. From germline, CDR1 is SEHNR and CDR2 FQNEAQ (reference sequence). CDR3 protein: CASSPGQHSGNTIYF. The CDR3 DNA reads as TGTGCCAGCAGCCCGGGACAACACTCTGGAAACACCATATATTTT.

In regard to this clonotype: At one end, the junction sequence differs from germline, possibly due to a read error. The chain recombines TRBV5-1 with TRBJ1-6; no firm D call. Germline V gives CDR1 SGHRS, CDR2 YFSETQ. The CDR3 totals 15 residues. The CDR3 is CASSLEGRMDSPLNF. CDR3 nucleotides: TGCGCCAGCAGCTTGGAAGGGCGGATGGATTCACCCCTCAACTTT.

This clonotype was counted many times. This chain links TRBV10-3 with TRBJ2-3; 10 bases are a match to TRBD1. The CDR3 has 16 residues. Germline assignment: CDR1 ENHRY and CDR2 SYGVKD. V gave up 10 bases and J gave up 4 bases; unmatched junction bases: 14. The CDR3: CATRTLDRGSADTQYF. The CDR3 DNA follows: TGTGCCACTAGGACCCTGGACAGGGGGTCCGCAGATACGCAGTATTTT.